This entry lists 18 T cell receptor beta chains sequenced from one sample in a study of Graves' ophthalmopathy and Graves' hyperthyroidism. From RNA, the CDR3 regions of TCR beta chains were amplified and sequenced. HTBI-primed RT-PCR formed the first round, and a multiplex PCR formed the second. Using its own MiXCR run on the multiplex PCR reads, TCRdb lists one record per CDR3 protein. The table has roughly 230,000 distinct CDR3 sequences, 20% to 25% seen once; the top ten hold around 40%. The sequencing input was peripheral blood. The receptors stem from a woman in her 50s with Graves' ophthalmopathy.

The J gene is TRBJ1-2, the V gene TRBV5-1; D might be TRBD1 (6 bases). The CDR3 is 12 amino acids. Germline V gives CDR1 SGHRS, CDR2 YFSETQ. Deletions cut 0 bases from V and 8 bases from J, with 8 bases between. The CDR3 nucleotides are TGCGCCAGCAGCTTGGGGACAGAGGGCTACACCTTC. It encodes CASSLGTEGYTF.

The chain combines TRBV3-1 with TRBJ2-7; 9 bases are shared with TRBD1. Germline V CDR1 and CDR2: LGHDT, YNNKEL (reference sequence). Unmatched junction bases numbered 10, after V lost 4 bases and J lost 6 bases. The CDR3 runs 15 residues. The CDR3 sequence: CASSLRQTGGSEQYF. The CDR3 coding sequence is TGTGCCAGCAGCCTACGGCAGACAGGGGGGTCCGAGCAGTACTTC.

A few counts support this clonotype. This chain uses TRBV18 with TRBJ2-1; D not certain. Trimming took 6 bases from V and 5 from J, leaving 5 bases between them. CDR3 length equals 11 residues. The germline V gene encodes CDR1 KGHSH and CDR2 LQKENI. The CDR3 DNA reads as TGTGCCAGCTCCCCCAACAATGAGCAGTTCTTC. Protein: CASSPNNEQFF.

This clonotype was found many times. The V gene is TRBV27, the J gene TRBJ1-2; perhaps TRBD1 as D (5 bases). The V end was cut by 6 bases, the J end by 2 bases, with 19 bases between. Germline V gene sequence: CDR1 MNHEY, CDR2 SMNVEV (reference sequence). This CDR3 has 16 amino acids. The CDR3 coding sequence is TGTGCCAGCAGAGAGGTCGGCGGACAATTCAACTATGGCTACACCTTC. As protein: CASREVGGQFNYGYTF.

This clonotype has a handful of counts. The chain recombines TRBV29-1 with TRBJ2-3; D is undetermined. Deletions cut 4 bases from V and 2 bases from J, with 13 bases between. The CDR3 extends over 14 amino acids. Per the germline V gene, CDR1 is SQVTM and CDR2 is ANQGSEA. Written as DNA, the CDR3 is TGCAGCGTTGGATCTGCCAGCTACACAGATACGCAGTATTTT. Its protein product is CSVGSASYTDTQYF.

The V gene is TRBV20-1, the J gene TRBJ2-7; possibly TRBD1 or TRBD2 for D (7 bases each). This CDR3 is built from 15 residues. The germline CDR1 and CDR2 sequences are DFQATT and SNEGSKA (reference sequence). V lost 6 bases and J lost 5, with 23 bases in between. Here the CDR3 DNA reads TGCAGTGCCAGGGAGGGGGCGTCAACGGGAAACGAGCAGTACTTC. This sequence encodes CSAREGASTGNEQYF.

This clonotype occurred many times. V and J are TRBV27 and TRBJ2-2; the D is unclear. CDR1 is MNHEY, CDR2 SMNVEV, per germline (reference sequence). The CDR3 totals 14 residues. V was clipped by 8 bases and J by 7 bases, with 17 bases between them. The DNA of the CDR3 is TGTGCCAGCTATAGCCTGAAGGAACTCGGGGAGCTGTTTTTT. Protein: CASYSLKELGELFF.

This clonotype has at least ten counts. The genes are TRBV11-3 and TRBJ2-5, with 11 bases that match TRBD2. V gave up 5 bases and J gave up 5 bases; unmatched junction bases: 10. This CDR3 contains 16 residues. Germline CDR1 SGHNT, CDR2 YENEEA. The CDR3 loop is CASSRTATSGTETQYF. CDR3 in DNA: TGTGCCAGCAGCAGGACAGCGACTAGCGGGACGGAGACCCAGTACTTC.

This chain uses TRBV5-1 with TRBJ2-2, with TRBD2 matching 12 bases. Per germline, CDR1 SGHRS and CDR2 YFSETQ. The CDR3 contains 17 residues. J gave up 5 bases and V 1 base, and 6 bases lay outside the gene matches. The CDR3 is CASSLRLAGEVTGELFF. The CDR3 nucleotides read TGCGCCAGCAGCTTGCGACTAGCGGGAGAGGTTACCGGGGAGCTGTTTTTT.

This clonotype was detected ten times or more. This chain's CDR3 is CASSLRGQGLQQYF. The CDR3, as DNA: TGTGCCAGCAGTTTAAGGGGACAGGGGCTCCAGCAGTACTTC. The chain combines TRBV27 with TRBJ2-7; 10 bases map to TRBD1. CDR1 is MNHEY, CDR2 SMNVEV, per germline (reference sequence). With V trimmed by 2 bases and J by 8 bases, 6 bases remained unmatched. This CDR3 has 14 amino acids.

This clonotype was counted many times. V usage is TRBV30 and J usage is TRBJ1-2; the D gene is possibly TRBD1 (6 bases). The CDR3 runs to 12 residues. CDR1 is GTSNPN, CDR2 SVGIG, per germline (reference sequence). V was shortened by 7 bases and J by 6 bases, with 15 bases between the two germline ends. CDR3 in amino acids: CASLTGLDGYTF. As DNA, the CDR3 is TGTGCCTCGTTGACAGGTTTAGATGGCTACACCTTC.

The V and J genes are TRBV30 and TRBJ1-1; D gene uncertain. Germline V CDR1 and CDR2: GTSNPN, SVGIG (reference sequence). Trimming pared 2 bases from V and 1 base from J, leaving 8 bases between. CDR3 length equals 13 residues. CDR3 sequence reads: CAWSKEWNTEAFF. DNA of the CDR3: TGTGCCTGGAGTAAGGAATGGAACACTGAAGCTTTCTTT. Combining the CDR3 with reference TRBV30 and TRBJ1-1 gives the whole variable domain SQTIHQWPATLVQPVGSPLSLECTVEGTSNPNLYWYRQAAGRGLQLLFYSVGIGQISSEVPQNLSASRPQDRQFILSSKKLLLSDSGFYLCAWSKEWNTEAFFGQGTRLTVV.

The chain recombines TRBV9 with TRBJ2-4, with 8 bases aligning to TRBD1. The CDR3 is 15 amino acids. Germline V gives CDR1 SGDLS, CDR2 YYNGEE. V shed 2 bases and J 7 bases; nucleotides not matched to a gene: 8. In nucleotides, the CDR3 is TGTGCCAGCAGCGTTAGTGGGACAGGAGGGAACATTCAGTACTTC. Residues: CASSVSGTGGNIQYF.

This clonotype has ten or more counts. The rearrangement joins TRBV11-1 to TRBJ1-1, with D possibly matching TRBD1 (6 bases). Trimming took off 2 bases at V and 5 bases at J, with 15 bases between the two ends. Germline-derived CDR1 and CDR2 are SGHAT and FQDESV (reference sequence). This CDR3 is 15 amino acids long. In nucleotides, the CDR3 is TGTGCCAGCAGCTTATTCCAGGGGAGAGAGACTGAAGCTTTCTTT. This gives the protein CASSLFQGRETEAFF.

The chain uses TRBV2 and TRBJ1-5; D remains ambiguous. Trimming cost V 2 bases and J 8 bases, with 13 bases left between them. Germline assignment: CDR1 SNHLY and CDR2 FYNNEI. The CDR3 has 14 amino acids. The CDR3 nucleotides are TGTGCCAGCAGTGAACTTCGGGGTTTGGAGCCCCAGCATTTT. Translating it yields CASSELRGLEPQHF.

This clonotype was picked up many times. The chain links TRBV6-5 to TRBJ2-7, with D possibly TRBD2 on 6 matching bases. Trimming pared 2 bases from V and 3 bases from J, leaving 11 bases between. This CDR3 is built from 14 residues. Germline CDR1 and CDR2: MNHEY and SVGAGI. The CDR3 loop reads CASSYPSEGYEQYF. CDR3 nucleotide sequence: TGTGCCAGCAGTTACCCATCGGAGGGCTACGAGCAGTACTTC.

V gene TRBV6-1 combines with J gene TRBJ2-7; D unresolved. The CDR3 extends over 11 amino acids. V lost 7 bases and J lost 3, with 7 bases in between. The germline CDR1 and CDR2 sequences are MNHNS and SASEGT. The CDR3 DNA is TGTGCCAGCATATCCTACTACGAGCAGTACTTC. Its translation is CASISYYEQYF.

J is TRBJ2-2 and V is TRBV27; 11 bases fit TRBD2. The J segment lost 4 bases and the V segment lost 5 bases, leaving 12 bases of the junction unmatched. CDR1 is MNHEY and CDR2 is SMNVEV in the germline V gene (reference sequence). This CDR3 has 18 residues. DNA of the CDR3: TGTGCCAGCAGTGCGCCCGGGACTAGCGGCAAACTCACCGGGGAGCTGTTTTTT. Its translation is CASSAPGTSGKLTGELFF.